A selection of T cell receptor beta chains follows, all from one sample in a study of CD8 T cells in Susac syndrome. Using its own MiXCR run on the immunoSEQ multiplex PCR reads, TCRdb lists one record per CDR3 protein. The profile shows roughly 2,500 distinct CDR3 sequences, about three quarters of them singletons. Sequencing used CD8+ TEMRA cells from PBMCs. These receptors were obtained from a human donor with Susac syndrome. The CDR3 runs from the conserved cysteine through the conserved F or W. The D gene is left open where the match is weak. The listing skips clone size in some rows; elsewhere it reads once, few, many or a size class.

TRBV4-1,.,.,TRBJ2-7,TGCGCCAGCAGCCAAGATCCCGGGACTTCTCTCTACGAGCAGTACTTC,CASSQDPGTSLYEQYF
TRBV29-1,.,.,TRBJ2-3,TGCAGCGTGAAGGCCTCGGCAGATACGCAGTATTTT,CSVKASADTQYF
TRBV9,.,.,TRBJ1-2,TGTGCCAGTGGCCGAGCACCCTATGGCTACACCTTC,CASGRAPYGYTF
TRBV6-5,.,few,TRBJ2-5,TGTGCCAGCAGTTACTTGGGTTACGGCCAAGAGACCCAGTACTTC,CASSYLGYGQETQYF
TRBV2,.,.,TRBJ2-1,TGTGCCAACCTAGACAGGCCCTTGGGGAATGAGCAGTTCTTC,CANLDRPLGNEQFF
TRBV27,.,few,TRBJ1-1,TGTGCCAGCAGACTAGGCGGGGCAGGGAACACTGAAGCTTTCTTT,CASRLGGAGNTEAFF
TRBV7-9,TRBD2,.,TRBJ2-3,TGTGCCAGCAGCTTATTGTCCAGCGGGGGCACAGATACGCAGTATTTT,CASSLLSSGGTDTQYF
TRBV29-1,.,large,TRBJ1-1,TGCAGCGTTCGAATGAACACTGAAGCTTTCTTT,CSVRMNTEAFF
TRBV6-1,.,.,TRBJ2-6,TGTGCCAGCAGTGAAGTCCAGTTTGGGGCCAACGTCCTGACTTTC,CASSEVQFGANVLTF
TRBV6-6,.,.,TRBJ2-4,TGTGCCAGCAGTTTCACCGCCGGGGTGGTGAACATTCAGTACTTC,CASSFTAGVVNIQYF
TRBV25-1,.,.,TRBJ1-1,TGTGCCAGCAGTGGGGGTTTAGAAGCTTTCTTT,CASSGGLEAFF
TRBV27,TRBD2,once,TRBJ2-1,TGTGCCAGCAGTTTGGAGTGGACTAGGGTTTACAATGAGCAGTTCTTC,CASSLEWTRVYNEQFF
TRBV6-5,TRBD1,.,TRBJ2-1,TGTACCAGCACTAGAACAGGGGCCTACAATGAGCAGTTCTTC,CTSTRTGAYNEQFF
TRBV7-6,.,.,TRBJ2-2,TGTGCCACTGAAGACAATTTCGGGTTAAACACCGGGGAGCTGTTTTTT,CATEDNFGLNTGELFF
TRBV6-2/TRBV6-3,.,few,TRBJ2-5,TGTGCCAGCAGCCCTCCAGAGGGAGAGACCCAGTACTTC,CASSPPEGETQYF